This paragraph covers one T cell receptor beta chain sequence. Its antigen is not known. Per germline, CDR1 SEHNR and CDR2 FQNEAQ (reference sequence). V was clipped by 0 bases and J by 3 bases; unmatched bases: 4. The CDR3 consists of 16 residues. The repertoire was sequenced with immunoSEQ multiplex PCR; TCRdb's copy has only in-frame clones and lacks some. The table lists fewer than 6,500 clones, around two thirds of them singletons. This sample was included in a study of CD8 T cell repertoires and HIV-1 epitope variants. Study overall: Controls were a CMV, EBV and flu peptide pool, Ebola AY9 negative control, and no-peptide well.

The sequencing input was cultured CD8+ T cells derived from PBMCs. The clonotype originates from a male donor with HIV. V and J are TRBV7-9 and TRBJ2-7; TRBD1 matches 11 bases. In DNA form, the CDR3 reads TGTGCCAGCAGCTTAGCGGGACAGGGGGTGGACTACGAGCAGTACTTC. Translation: CASSLAGQGVDYEQYF.